Each of the 25 T cell receptor beta chains below was sequenced from the same sample in a study of neoadjuvant nivolumab and ipilimumab in lung cancer (dated by TCRdb to 2018 to 2021). The library was generated by the immunoSEQ multiplex PCR assay. This immuneACCESS table, as held by TCRdb, lists in-frame sequences with V and J called but not all clones. Of the missing ones, under half trace to an unresolved V gene in checked studies; the others have no known cause. For this sample there are tens of thousands of clones; 90% appear just once. Roughly 5.3% of the sample comes from the top ten. The time point label, read with the paper, signifies: at surgical resection after neoadjuvant nivolumab +/- ipilimumab. The sequences come from peripheral blood, collected after neoadjuvant nivolumab, alone or with ipilimumab, at or shortly before surgery. Receptor source: an adult with non-small cell lung cancer.

This rearrangement joins TRBV15 to TRBJ2-1; 7 positions agree with TRBD2. The CDR3 consists of 12 residues. The V gene end was trimmed by 2 bases and the J gene end by 15 bases; junction bases not matched to a gene: 7. Germline lookup yields CDR1 LNHNV and CDR2 YYDKDF (reference sequence). The CDR3: CATSRSGLGPFF. CDR3 DNA: TGTGCCACCAGCAGATCCGGACTAGGGCCGTTCTTC.

This chain links TRBV7-8 with TRBJ1-2; D remains unclear. The germline V gene has CDR1 SGHVS and CDR2 FQNEAQ. This CDR3 is 13 amino acids long. Trimming removed 7 bases from V and 0 bases from J, with 9 bases in between. This CDR3 reads CASTRTSNYGYTF. In DNA, the CDR3 is TGTGCCAGCACCCGGACCTCTAACTATGGCTACACCTTC.

The chain joins TRBV7-3 to TRBJ1-1, with TRBD1 matching 7 bases. CDR3 length equals 14 residues. The V gene end was trimmed by 5 bases and the J gene end by 4 bases; junction bases not matched to a gene: 7. In germline, CDR1 is SGHTA, CDR2 FQGTGA. The CDR3 DNA follows: TGTGCCAGCAGCCCACAGGGGTGGAGCACTGAAGCTTTCTTT. Translated, it gives CASSPQGWSTEAFF.

The chain uses TRBV18 and TRBJ2-1; TRBD2 is a possible D gene (5 bases). The CDR3 runs 15 residues. Looked up from germline, CDR1 is KGHSH and CDR2 is LQKENI. Trimming cost V 3 bases and J 2 bases, with 11 bases left between them. This chain's CDR3 is CASSPGLTAYNEQFF. Here the CDR3 DNA reads TGTGCCAGCTCACCTGGACTTACCGCCTACAATGAGCAGTTCTTC.

This clone was counted once. Other DNA sequences in the same sample also yield this CDR3. The genes are TRBV5-1 and TRBJ2-2; D is perhaps TRBD1 (7 bases). The V end lost 4 bases, the J end lost 3 bases, and 13 bases lay between the germline ends. Germline V CDR1 and CDR2: SGHRS, YFSETQ. CDR3 length: 15 amino acids. CDR3 region: CASSRGGTDTGELFF. Written as DNA, the CDR3 is TGCGCCAGCAGCCGAGGCGGGACAGACACCGGGGAGCTGTTTTTT.

This clone was detected a few times. CDR3 nucleotides: TGCAGCGTCCCTCCGCGTGAGGGGTTAGGGTCCTACGAGCAGTACTTC. This codes for CSVPPREGLGSYEQYF. V gene TRBV29-1 combines with J gene TRBJ2-7, with D perhaps matching TRBD1 or TRBD2 (5 bases each). The CDR3 is 16 residues long. Per the germline V gene, CDR1 is SQVTM and CDR2 is ANQGSEA. The V end was cut by 6 bases, the J end by 1 base, with 22 bases between.

The V and J genes are TRBV25-1 and TRBJ2-2, with D possibly being TRBD2 (5 bases). Germline V CDR1 and CDR2: MGHDK, SYGVNS. V lost 6 bases, J lost 1 base, and 9 bases lay in between. CDR3 size: 14 residues. In nucleotides, the CDR3 is TGTGCCAGCAGGGTCGAGGGGAACACCGGGGAGCTGTTTTTT. The encoded protein is CASRVEGNTGELFF.

The chain combines TRBV6-1 with TRBJ1-5, with no clear D. Germline V lookup: CDR1 MNHNS, CDR2 SASEGT. V was pared by 5 bases and J by 0 bases, with 11 bases between. CDR3 length equals 15 residues. CDR3 nucleotide sequence: TGTGCCAGCAGTACAGACGGATATAGCAATCAGCCCCAGCATTTT. Amino acid sequence: CASSTDGYSNQPQHF.

This chain links TRBV19 with TRBJ2-7; TRBD1 matches 9 bases. This CDR3 contains 15 residues. Looked up from germline, CDR1 is LNHDA and CDR2 is SQIVND (reference sequence). V lost 3 bases to trimming and J lost 3 bases; unmatched junction nucleotides: 6. CDR3 coding DNA: TGTGCCAGTAGTATTTTTGTGGGACAGGGCTACGAGCAGTACTTC. It yields the protein CASSIFVGQGYEQYF.

V usage is TRBV18 and J usage is TRBJ1-4; D remains ambiguous. The V gene's germline CDR1 is KGHSH and CDR2 LQKENI. V lost 2 bases and J lost 6, with 13 bases in between. CDR3 length: 15 amino acids. Here the CDR3 reads CASSPWPGWDEKLFF. The CDR3 region has the DNA TGTGCCAGCTCACCATGGCCCGGGTGGGATGAAAAACTGTTTTTT.

The chain employs TRBV29-1 and TRBJ1-1; TRBD1 matches at 8 bases. The V segment lost 7 bases and the J segment 4 bases; nucleotides outside the gene matches: 11. CDR1 is SQVTM and CDR2 is ANQGSEA in the germline V gene. The CDR3 contains 14 residues. CDR3 nucleotide sequence: TGCAGCGCCGATGGACAGGGAGGGGGCACTGAAGCTTTCTTT. Translating gives CSADGQGGGTEAFF.

V gene TRBV6-5 combines with J gene TRBJ2-5, with unresolved D. The V gene's germline CDR1 is MNHEY and CDR2 SVGAGI. The CDR3 spans 14 residues. V was cut by 0 bases and J by 0 bases, with 5 bases left in between. The CDR3 DNA reads as TGTGCCAGCAGTTACTCGGGCCACCAAGAGACCCAGTACTTC. Its protein product is CASSYSGHQETQYF.

This chain links TRBV5-6 with TRBJ1-6; 7 positions agree with TRBD1. The CDR3 spans 17 residues. The germline CDR1 and CDR2 sequences are SGHDT and YYEEEE. V gave up 5 bases and J gave up 7 bases; unmatched junction bases: 15. The CDR3: CASRANRGLTSNSPLHF. The DNA for the CDR3 is TGTGCCAGCAGAGCCAACAGGGGCCTCACCTCAAATTCACCCCTCCACTTT.

V is TRBV7-2 and J is TRBJ2-7; D unresolved. The V end lost 5 bases, the J end lost 3 bases, and 17 bases lay between the germline ends. CDR1 SGHTA and CDR2 FQGNSA come from the germline V gene. CDR3 size: 15 residues. The CDR3 protein is CASSLGQGQVYEQYF. The DNA of the CDR3 is TGTGCCAGCAGCCTCGGGCAAGGGCAAGTCTACGAGCAGTACTTC.

V usage is TRBV4-1 and J usage is TRBJ1-6; TRBD1 matches at 9 bases. The trim removed 0 bases at V and 7 bases at J, leaving 4 bases unmatched. The germline CDR1 and CDR2 sequences are MGHRA and YSYEKL. The CDR3 has 16 residues. The CDR3, as DNA: TGCGCCAGCAGCCAAGATCTCGGGACAGGGAATTCACCCCTCCACTTT. This gives the protein CASSQDLGTGNSPLHF.

The chain combines TRBV5-1 with TRBJ1-4, with TRBD1 identical over 9 bases. J lost 5 bases, V lost 5 bases, and 4 bases had no gene match. This CDR3 is built from 14 residues. Germline assignment: CDR1 SGHRS and CDR2 YFSETQ. The CDR3 DNA follows: TGCGCCAGCAGGACCGACAGGGGGAATGAAAAACTGTTTTTT. The encoded protein is CASRTDRGNEKLFF.

J is TRBJ1-6 and V is TRBV2, with D tentatively TRBD1 (6 bases). Germline V gene data show CDR1 as SNHLY and CDR2 as FYNNEI. The V end was cut by 8 bases, the J end by 5 bases, with 16 bases between. The CDR3 is 15 amino acids. CDR3 DNA sequence: TGTGCCAGCGCCTACACAGGGCTCCATAATTCACCCCTCCACTTT. This codes for CASAYTGLHNSPLHF.

The V and J genes are TRBV7-2 and TRBJ1-1; D is unclear. CDR1 and CDR2 (germline): SGHTA, FQGNSA. This CDR3 is built from 11 residues. The V end lost 5 bases, the J end lost 0 bases, and 1 base lay between the germline ends. The CDR3 sequence is CASSMNTEAFF. CDR3 bases: TGTGCCAGCAGCATGAACACTGAAGCTTTCTTT.

This chain joins TRBV19 and TRBJ2-2; 9 bases fit TRBD2. J lost 5 bases, V lost 5 bases, and 6 bases had no gene match. CDR1 is LNHDA, CDR2 SQIVND, per germline (reference sequence). This CDR3 region has 15 residues. CDR3 loop: CASSLRGGGTGELFF. The CDR3 DNA follows: TGTGCCAGTAGTTTGCGGGGGGGCGGAACCGGGGAGCTGTTTTTT.

The V gene is TRBV7-2, the J gene TRBJ2-3; a possible D gene is TRBD1 (5 bases). Germline V gives CDR1 SGHTA, CDR2 FQGNSA. Deletions cut 1 base from V and 4 bases from J, with 9 bases between. This CDR3 region has 14 residues. The CDR3 DNA is TGTGCCAGCAGCTTAGAGGGGTGGCCAGATACGCAGTATTTT. Protein sequence: CASSLEGWPDTQYF.

The V gene is TRBV7-3, the J gene TRBJ2-2; D remains unclear. V gave up 5 bases and J gave up 0 bases, with 4 bases separating them. The CDR3 contains 13 residues. Germline V gives CDR1 SGHTA, CDR2 FQGTGA. In DNA, the CDR3 is TGTGCCAGCAGCCAATCGAACACCGGGGAGCTGTTTTTT. Protein product: CASSQSNTGELFF.

The V gene is TRBV5-4, the J gene TRBJ2-6; D not resolved. Per germline, CDR1 SGHNT and CDR2 YYREEE (reference sequence). CDR3 length equals 15 residues. V gave up 0 bases and J gave up 0 bases, with 4 bases separating them. The CDR3 nucleotides are TGTGCCAGCAGCTTGGAGTACTCTGGGGCCAACGTCCTGACTTTC. Amino acids: CASSLEYSGANVLTF.

The J gene is TRBJ1-2, the V gene TRBV28, with D unresolved. V dropped 3 bases and J dropped 2 bases, with 10 bases sitting between them. The CDR3 is 14 residues long. Germline-derived CDR1 and CDR2 are MDHEN and SYDVKM. CDR3 bases: TGTGCCAGCAGTTTTCCCGACGGGAACTATGGCTACACCTTC. It specifies CASSFPDGNYGYTF.

The genes are TRBV25-1 and TRBJ1-3; no reliable D call. Trimming pared 5 bases from V and 4 bases from J, leaving 15 bases between. This CDR3 comprises 15 residues. Germline V gives CDR1 MGHDK, CDR2 SYGVNS. The CDR3 loop is CASSSPTEPGNTIYF. CDR3 in DNA: TGTGCCAGCAGTTCGCCGACGGAGCCCGGAAACACCATATATTTT.

This rearrangement joins TRBV4-1 to TRBJ2-3; D is unclear. Trimming removed 6 bases at V and 5 bases at J, with 9 bases between. This CDR3 comprises 12 residues. Per germline, CDR1 MGHRA and CDR2 YSYEKL. CDR3 nucleotides: TGCGCCAGCAGAGGGTTGGGAGATACGCAGTATTTT. Its translation is CASRGLGDTQYF.